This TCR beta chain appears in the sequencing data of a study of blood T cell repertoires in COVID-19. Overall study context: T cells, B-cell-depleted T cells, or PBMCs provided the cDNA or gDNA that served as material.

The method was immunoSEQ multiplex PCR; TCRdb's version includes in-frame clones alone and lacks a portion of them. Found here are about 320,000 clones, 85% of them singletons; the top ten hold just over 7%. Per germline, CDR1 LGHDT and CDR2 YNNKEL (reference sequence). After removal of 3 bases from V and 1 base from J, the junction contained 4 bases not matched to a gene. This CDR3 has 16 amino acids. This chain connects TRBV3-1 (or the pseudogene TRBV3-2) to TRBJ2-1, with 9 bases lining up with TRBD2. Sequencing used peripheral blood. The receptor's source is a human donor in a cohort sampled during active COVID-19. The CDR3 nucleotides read TGTGCCAGCAGCCAGCTGAGCGGGGGGTCCTACAATGAGCAGTTCTTC. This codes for CASSQLSGGSYNEQFF.